This TCR beta chain was sequenced for a study of OX40 agonist ivuxolimab in advanced cancers. Clones were read by immunoSEQ multiplex PCR, and TCRdb kept only the in-frame ones, dropping some. The table has approximately 15,000 clones, under 85% seen once. The CDR3 totals 15 residues. Per the germline V gene, CDR1 is SGDLS and CDR2 is YYNGEE. V gave up 3 bases and J gave up 9 bases; unmatched junction bases: 7. This sequence originates from an adult with an advanced solid tumor such as melanoma, head and neck, liver or kidney cancer. V is TRBV9 and J is TRBJ1-6; 9 bases match TRBD1. The sample was CD4+ or CD8+ T cells sorted from blood, taken in a trial of the OX40 agonist ivuxolimab. The CDR3 protein is CASSDRDRVGSPLHF. The CDR3 region has the DNA TGTGCCAGCAGCGACCGGGACAGGGTTGGTTCACCCCTCCACTTT.